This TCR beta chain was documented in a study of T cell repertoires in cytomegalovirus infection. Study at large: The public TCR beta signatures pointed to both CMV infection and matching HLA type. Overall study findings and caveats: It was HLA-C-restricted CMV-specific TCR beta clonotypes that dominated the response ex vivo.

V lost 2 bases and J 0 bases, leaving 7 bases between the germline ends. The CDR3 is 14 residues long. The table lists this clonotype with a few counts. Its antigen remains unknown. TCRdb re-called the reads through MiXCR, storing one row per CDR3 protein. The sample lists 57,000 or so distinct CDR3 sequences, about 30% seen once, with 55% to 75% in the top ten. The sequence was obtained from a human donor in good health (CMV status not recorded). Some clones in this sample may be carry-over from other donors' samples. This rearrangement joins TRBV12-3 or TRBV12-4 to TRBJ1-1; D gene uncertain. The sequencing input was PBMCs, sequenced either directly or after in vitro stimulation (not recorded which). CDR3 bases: TGTGCCAGCAGTTTAAGGCAGCTGAACACTGAAGCTTTCTTT. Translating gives CASSLRQLNTEAFF.